This T cell receptor beta chain was obtained from a study of T cell changes during pregnancy in multiple sclerosis. V trimming: 5 bases; J trimming: 5 bases; junction bases outside the gene matches: 13. Germline values: CDR1 LNHDA, CDR2 SQIVND (reference sequence). The CDR3 length is 16 residues. The method was immunoSEQ multiplex PCR; TCRdb's version includes in-frame clones alone and lacks a portion of them. The sample includes 20,000 to 25,000 clones, 86% of them seen just once. Here the sequenced sample was CD8+ T cells from peripheral blood mononuclear cells, taken in the first trimester of pregnancy. This TCR derives from a female donor in good health, enrolled as a control in a pregnancy study. This rearrangement joins TRBV19 to TRBJ2-3; 7 positions agree with TRBD2. CDR3 coding DNA: TGTGCCAGTAGTCCCCGATCTGGCGGGAGTGGAGATACGCAGTATTTT. Translated: CASSPRSGGSGDTQYF.